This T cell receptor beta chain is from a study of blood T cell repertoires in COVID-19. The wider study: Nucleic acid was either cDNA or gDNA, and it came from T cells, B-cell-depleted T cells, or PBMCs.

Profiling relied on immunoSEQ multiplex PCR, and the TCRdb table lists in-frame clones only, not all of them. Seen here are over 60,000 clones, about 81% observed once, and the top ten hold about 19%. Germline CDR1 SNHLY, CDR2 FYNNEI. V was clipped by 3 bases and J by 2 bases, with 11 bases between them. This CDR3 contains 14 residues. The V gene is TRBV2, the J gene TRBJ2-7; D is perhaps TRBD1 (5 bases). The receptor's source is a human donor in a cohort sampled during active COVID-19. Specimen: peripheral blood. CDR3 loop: CASSDQGSTYEQYF. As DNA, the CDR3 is TGTGCCAGCAGTGATCAGGGATCTACCTACGAGCAGTACTTC.